These T cell receptor beta chains were read from a single sample in a study of blood T cell repertoires in COVID-19. TCRdb's table, derived via immunoSEQ multiplex PCR, lists solely in-frame clones and lacks some. The sample yields 120,000 to 150,000 clones, 65% to 85% seen once. The sequencing input was peripheral blood. The receptor source for this set is a human donor in a cohort sampled during active COVID-19. Each CDR3 is given with its conserved first and last residue. Each record gives: CDR3 DNA, CDR3 protein, V gene, D gene, clone size, J gene. D genes are given only for firm matches. Rows give clone size only sometimes, using once, few, many, or a class for an expanded clone.

TGTGCCAGCAGGGCCCTTACAGGGGGGGCTAGCACAGATACGCAGTATTTT,CASRALTGGASTDTQYF,TRBV14,-,-,TRBJ2-3
TGCAGCGTTGAACAGGCTCAAGAGACCCAGTACTTC,CSVEQAQETQYF,TRBV29-1,-,-,TRBJ2-5
TGTGCCAGCAGCTTAGTCGGACATCTCGTTGGCCATGAGCAGTTCTTC,CASSLVGHLVGHEQFF,TRBV13,-,-,TRBJ2-1
TGTGCCACCAGCAGGACAGGGGGTGGTCCTGAAGCTTTCTTT,CATSRTGGGPEAFF,TRBV15,TRBD1,-,TRBJ1-1
TGTGCCAGTAGGAGGACAACCGGGGAGCTGTTTTTT,CASRRTTGELFF,TRBV19,-,few,TRBJ2-2
TGTGCCAGCAGCTACGGGACAGCCCAACAAGAGACCCAGTACTTC,CASSYGTAQQETQYF,TRBV3-1/TRBV3-2,TRBD1,-,TRBJ2-5
TGTGCCAGCAGTGAAGGCGTCGGTAGCAATCAGCCCCAGCATTTT,CASSEGVGSNQPQHF,TRBV2,-,once,TRBJ1-5
TGTGCCAGTTCCAATAATTCACCCCTCCACTTT,CASSNNSPLHF,TRBV19,-,few,TRBJ1-6
TGTGCCAGTAGTGGGGCAGGGAATGAAAAACTGTTTTTT,CASSGAGNEKLFF,TRBV19,-,-,TRBJ1-4
TGTGCCAGCAGCCACGGGGGGTCTGGCTACACCTTC,CASSHGGSGYTF,TRBV2,-,-,TRBJ1-2
TGTGCCAGCAGTGAAGCCCCCCGCGTCCTAGCGGCCCAAGAGACCCAGTACTTC,CASSEAPRVLAAQETQYF,TRBV6-1,TRBD2,-,TRBJ2-5
TGTGCCAGCAGTTTACTAGCGGGGGTCAACACCGGGGAGCTGTTTTTT,CASSLLAGVNTGELFF,TRBV6-6,TRBD2,few,TRBJ2-2
TGCGCCAGCAGCCAAGCCTCTGGGGGCAACTATGGCTACACCTTC,CASSQASGGNYGYTF,TRBV4-1,-,once,TRBJ1-2
TGTGCCAGTAGTATAACAATCGCCAGCGCTAACTATGGCTACACCTTC,CASSITIASANYGYTF,TRBV19,-,-,TRBJ1-2
TGTGCCAGCAGCCTGGGGGGGGCGCGAAGCGGGGAGCTGTTTTTT,CASSLGGARSGELFF,TRBV11-3,-,once,TRBJ2-2
TGTGCCAGCAGCCATTCCCCGGGACTAGCGGGGGGTAACACCGGGGAGCTGTTTTTT,CASSHSPGLAGGNTGELFF,TRBV9,TRBD2,-,TRBJ2-2
TGTGCCAGCAGCTTAGAGTCAGGGGACAATCAGCCCCAGCATTTT,CASSLESGDNQPQHF,TRBV7-2,-,-,TRBJ1-5
TGTGCCAGCAGCTTGCGGACTGGCAATGAAAAACTGTTTTTT,CASSLRTGNEKLFF,TRBV5-4,-,-,TRBJ1-4
TGCGCCAGCAGCCCGAACACACCAGCGGTTGGTACGCAGTATTTT,CASSPNTPAVGTQYF,TRBV5-1,-,-,TRBJ2-3
TGTGCCACCAGTGATTTGCTCCGGGACAGATGTTATCCCTACGAGCAGTACTTC,CATSDLLRDRCYPYEQYF,TRBV24-1,TRBD1,-,TRBJ2-7
TGTGCCATCAGCCCAAAGCGGGGGAACACAGATACGCAGTATTTT,CAISPKRGNTDTQYF,TRBV10-3,TRBD2,-,TRBJ2-3
TGTGCCAGCAGTGCCCGGGGGGGAACAGGGGATGGTCGGCAGCCCCAGCATTTT,CASSARGGTGDGRQPQHF,TRBV2,TRBD1,-,TRBJ1-5
TGCGCCAGCAGCCAAAACACGGGGGAATGGACAGGGAGTGGGAATACGCAGTATTTT,CASSQNTGEWTGSGNTQYF,TRBV4-1,TRBD1,-,TRBJ2-3
TGTGCCAGTAGTACCCCATCGGACTATGGCTACACCTTC,CASSTPSDYGYTF,TRBV19,-,-,TRBJ1-2
TGTGCCAGCAGACGGGACAGGGCCCCGACTAATGAAAAACTGTTTTTT,CASRRDRAPTNEKLFF,TRBV7-9,TRBD1,-,TRBJ1-4
TGTGCCAGCGGTTTGACGGAGAATGAAAAACTGTTTTTT,CASGLTENEKLFF,TRBV6-5,-,-,TRBJ1-4
TGTGCCAGCAGCTCAGCAGGGGGTCACTACAATGAGCAGTTCTTC,CASSSAGGHYNEQFF,TRBV11-2,TRBD1,-,TRBJ2-1
TGTGCCACCAGTGGACAGGGGGCGCAGGCGGATACGCAGTATTTT,CATSGQGAQADTQYF,TRBV24-1,TRBD1,-,TRBJ2-3
TGTGCCAGCTCACCCCTGGCGGAGGGAGATACGCAGTATTTT,CASSPLAEGDTQYF,TRBV18,-,-,TRBJ2-3
TGTGCCAGCAGTGAGGACGTCAAGGGGTTAAATTCACCCCTCCACTTT,CASSEDVKGLNSPLHF,TRBV2,-,-,TRBJ1-6
TGTGCCAGCAGTAAAACCGGGACAGGGGCTCAGCCCCAGCATTTT,CASSKTGTGAQPQHF,TRBV6-5,TRBD1,-,TRBJ1-5
TGTGCCAGTAGTGAGTCGTATGGCTACACCTTC,CASSESYGYTF,TRBV19,-,few,TRBJ1-2
TGTGCCAGCAGCCCACAGGGGGGGGCCTACAATGAGCAGTTCTTC,CASSPQGGAYNEQFF,TRBV7-3,-,-,TRBJ2-1
TGTGCCAGCAGTTACCACCAGGGGAGTGGGGAAAAACTGTTTTTT,CASSYHQGSGEKLFF,TRBV6-5,-,-,TRBJ1-4
TGTGCCAGCAGCCGAGGGACAGGGAATAAACAAGAGACCCAGTACTTC,CASSRGTGNKQETQYF,TRBV5-8,TRBD1,-,TRBJ2-5
TGTGCCAGCAGTTCTCCCGGGACAGGGAACTACAATGAGCAGTTCTTC,CASSSPGTGNYNEQFF,TRBV28,TRBD1,-,TRBJ2-1
TGCGCCAGCAGCTCGGGACAGGGTAATGAGCAGTTCTTC,CASSSGQGNEQFF,TRBV5-1,TRBD1,-,TRBJ2-1
TGTGCCAGCAGACAGCGGCGGGACTCCTACGAGCAGTACTTC,CASRQRRDSYEQYF,TRBV2,-,-,TRBJ2-7
TGTGCCAGCAGTTCACAGGGGGATACTGAAGCTTTCTTT,CASSSQGDTEAFF,TRBV6-5,TRBD1,-,TRBJ1-1
TGTGCCAGCAGCCGCGGACAGGGGAAGGCAGATACGCAGTATTTT,CASSRGQGKADTQYF,TRBV6-5,TRBD1,-,TRBJ2-3